This TCR beta chain comes out of a study of blood T cell repertoires in COVID-19. Background on the study: There were acute and convalescent COVID-19 samples, and they came from the United States, Italy and Spain. PBMCs, B-cell-depleted T cells, or T cells provided the cDNA or gDNA that made up the material.

Per the original data handling: It was from reference gene primer amplification that nucleated cell counts were estimated. The method was immunoSEQ multiplex PCR; TCRdb's version includes in-frame clones alone and lacks a portion of them. From that table come the V and J calls and clone size; the DNA was used to work out D and trimming. The sample has over 50,000 clones, 80% to 90% seen once. The specimen sequenced was peripheral blood. The TCR originated in a human donor in a cohort sampled during active COVID-19.

As DNA, the CDR3 is TGTGCCAGCAGCCCACAGGGGGCGATACCACAAGAGACCCAGTACTTC. Its protein product is CASSPQGAIPQETQYF. V and J are TRBV3-1 (or the pseudogene TRBV3-2) and TRBJ2-5; 9 bases agree with TRBD1. Germline CDR1 reads LGHDT; CDR2 reads YNNKEL (reference sequence). This CDR3 is built from 16 residues. The junction had 8 bases not matched to a gene; V was cut back by 4 bases and J by 2 bases.